The source of this T cell receptor (beta chain) is a study of patients and donors after allogeneic stem cell transplantation. TCRdb itself ran the RT-PCR reads through MiXCR, one entry per CDR3 protein. The sample carries about a million distinct CDR3 sequences, 15% to 20% recorded once. V lost 1 base, J lost 9 bases, and 13 bases lay in between. The CDR3 length is 15 residues. Germline lookup yields CDR1 SGHTA and CDR2 FQGNSA. This clonotype was found a few times. The chain has TRBV7-2 and TRBJ1-6; TRBD1 is a possible D gene (5 bases). The sample taken for sequencing was blood, either unsorted or a sorted T cell fraction (not recorded which). This receptor was identified in a human donor who was either an allogeneic HSCT recipient or a stem cell or donor lymphocyte infusion donor (not recorded which). It is not recorded whose cells these are; they may come from a transplant donor. The CDR3 sequence: CASSLVGRVISPLHF. The CDR3 nucleotides read TGTGCCAGCAGCTTAGTCGGCAGGGTGATTTCACCCCTCCACTTT.